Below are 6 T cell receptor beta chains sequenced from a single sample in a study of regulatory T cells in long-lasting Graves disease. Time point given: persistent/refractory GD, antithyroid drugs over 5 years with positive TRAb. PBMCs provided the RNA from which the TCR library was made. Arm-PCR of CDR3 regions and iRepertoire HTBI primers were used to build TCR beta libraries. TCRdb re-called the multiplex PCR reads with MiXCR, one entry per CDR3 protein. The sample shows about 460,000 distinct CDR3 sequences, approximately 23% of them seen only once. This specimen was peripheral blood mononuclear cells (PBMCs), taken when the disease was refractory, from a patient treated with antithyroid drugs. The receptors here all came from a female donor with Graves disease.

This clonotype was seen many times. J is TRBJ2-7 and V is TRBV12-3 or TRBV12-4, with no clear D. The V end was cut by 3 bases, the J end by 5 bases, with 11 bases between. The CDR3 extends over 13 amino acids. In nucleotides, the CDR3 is TGTGCCAGCAGTTTGGTAGGGTTTGACGAGCAGTACTTC. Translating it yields CASSLVGFDEQYF.

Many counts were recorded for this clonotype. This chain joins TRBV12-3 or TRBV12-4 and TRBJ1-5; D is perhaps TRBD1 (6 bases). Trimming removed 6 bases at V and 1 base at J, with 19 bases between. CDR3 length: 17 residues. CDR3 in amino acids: CASSLDRWSVSNQPQHF. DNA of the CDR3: TGTGCCAGCAGCCTAGACAGGTGGTCGGTGAGCAATCAGCCCCAGCATTTT.

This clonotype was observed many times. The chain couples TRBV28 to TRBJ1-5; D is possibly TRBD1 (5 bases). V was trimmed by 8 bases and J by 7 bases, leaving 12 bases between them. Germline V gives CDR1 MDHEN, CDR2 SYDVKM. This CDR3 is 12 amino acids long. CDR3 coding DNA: TGTGCCAGCCATCAGGGTCCACAGCCCCAGCATTTT. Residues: CASHQGPQPQHF. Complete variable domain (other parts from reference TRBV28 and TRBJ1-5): DVKVTQSSRYLVKRTGEKVFLECVQDMDHENMFWYRQDPGLGLRLIYFSYDVKMKEKGDIPEGYSVSREKKERFSLILESASTNQTSMYLCASHQGPQPQHFGDGTRLSIL.

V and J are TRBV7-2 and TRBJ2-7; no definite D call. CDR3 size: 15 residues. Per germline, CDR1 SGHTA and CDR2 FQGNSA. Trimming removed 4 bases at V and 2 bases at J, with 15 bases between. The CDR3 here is CASSWFPDVTYEQYF. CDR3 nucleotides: TGTGCCAGCAGCTGGTTCCCGGACGTGACCTACGAGCAGTACTTC.

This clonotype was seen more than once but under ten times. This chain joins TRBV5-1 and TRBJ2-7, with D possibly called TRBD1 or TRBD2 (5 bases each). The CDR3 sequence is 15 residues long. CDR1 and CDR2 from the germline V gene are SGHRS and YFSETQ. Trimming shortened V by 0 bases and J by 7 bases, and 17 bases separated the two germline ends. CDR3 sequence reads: CASSLDSQGEREQYF. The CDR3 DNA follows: TGCGCCAGCAGCTTGGATTCGCAGGGTGAGCGGGAGCAGTACTTC.

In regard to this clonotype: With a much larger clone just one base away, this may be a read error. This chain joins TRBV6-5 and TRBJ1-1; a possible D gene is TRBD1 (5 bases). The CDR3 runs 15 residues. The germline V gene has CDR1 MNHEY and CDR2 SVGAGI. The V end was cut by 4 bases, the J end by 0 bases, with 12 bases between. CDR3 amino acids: CASSCGGLVNTEAFF. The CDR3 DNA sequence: TGTGCCAGCAGTTGCGGGGGGTTGGTGAACACTGAAGCTTTCTTT.